What follows are 5 T cell receptor beta chains derived from one specimen sequenced in a study of T-cell memory formation after mild COVID-19. Via MiXCR, TCRdb re-called the 5' RACE reads, giving one row per CDR3 protein. The sample has fewer than 450,000 distinct CDR3 sequences; 21% are singletons. The sequencing sample was made of PBMCs or a T cell subset sorted from them (not recorded which). The receptors come from an adult woman who had mild COVID-19 (a few samples of this study predate the infection). Cell type and time point are not known.

This clonotype was seen a few times. The chain joins TRBV12-3 or TRBV12-4 to TRBJ2-7; 7 bases are shared with TRBD1. The CDR3 spans 12 residues. The J segment lost 6 bases and the V segment lost 6 bases, leaving 5 bases of the junction unmatched. This CDR3 reads CASSRTGSEQYF. DNA of the CDR3: TGTGCCAGCAGCAGGACAGGTTCCGAGCAGTACTTC.

The chain links TRBV12-3 or TRBV12-4 to TRBJ2-6, with D unclear. V was trimmed by 1 base and J by 4 bases, leaving 5 bases between them. This CDR3 is 14 amino acids long. The CDR3 loop is CASSLGVGANVLTF. DNA of the CDR3: TGTGCCAGCAGTTTAGGGGTGGGGGCCAACGTCCTGACTTTC.

This clonotype was recorded at least ten times. This rearrangement joins TRBV12-3 or TRBV12-4 to TRBJ2-5, with 7 bases aligning to TRBD1. V dropped 6 bases and J dropped 1; count of bases not matched to a gene: 5. The CDR3 totals 14 residues. Here the CDR3 reads CASSRGQLQETQYF. CDR3 in DNA: TGTGCCAGCAGCCGGGGACAGCTCCAAGAGACCCAGTACTTC.

The chain links TRBV19 to TRBJ2-3; a possible D gene is TRBD2 (5 bases). Deletions cut 6 bases from V and 2 bases from J, with 18 bases between. The CDR3 covers 16 residues. Germline V gives CDR1 LNHDA, CDR2 SQIVND (reference sequence). CDR3 sequence: CASRAGERGFTDTQYF. CDR3 DNA: TGTGCCAGTAGGGCCGGGGAACGTGGCTTCACAGATACGCAGTATTTT.

This chain links TRBV3-1 with TRBJ2-3, with 8 nucleotides matching TRBD2. This CDR3 spans 15 amino acids. The ends lost 4 bases at V and 7 bases at J; junction bases unmatched: 10. Germline-derived CDR1 and CDR2 are LGHDT and YNNKEL (reference sequence). CDR3 protein: CASSLGVAGSYTQYF. The CDR3 DNA follows: TGTGCCAGCAGCCTCGGGGTAGCGGGATCATATACGCAGTATTTT.